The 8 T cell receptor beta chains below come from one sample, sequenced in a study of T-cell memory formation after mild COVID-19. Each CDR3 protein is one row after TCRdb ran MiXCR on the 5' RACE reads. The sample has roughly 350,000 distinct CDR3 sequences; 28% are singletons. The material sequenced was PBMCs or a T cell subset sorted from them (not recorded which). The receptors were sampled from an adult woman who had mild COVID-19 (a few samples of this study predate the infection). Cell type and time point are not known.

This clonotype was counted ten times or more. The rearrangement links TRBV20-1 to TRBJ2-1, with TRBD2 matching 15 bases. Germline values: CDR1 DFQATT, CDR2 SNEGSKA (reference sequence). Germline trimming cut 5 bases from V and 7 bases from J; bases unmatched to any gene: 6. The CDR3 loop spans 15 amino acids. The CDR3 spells CSAHKGTSGRNEQFF. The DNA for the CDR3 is TGCAGTGCTCACAAGGGGACTAGCGGGAGGAATGAGCAGTTCTTC.

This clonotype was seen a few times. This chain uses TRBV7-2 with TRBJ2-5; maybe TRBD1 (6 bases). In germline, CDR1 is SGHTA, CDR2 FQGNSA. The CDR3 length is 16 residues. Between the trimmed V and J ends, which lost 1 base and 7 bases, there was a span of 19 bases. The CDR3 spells CASSLEPAGVFATQYF. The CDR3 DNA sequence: TGTGCCAGCAGCTTAGAGCCGGCAGGGGTATTTGCGACCCAGTACTTC.

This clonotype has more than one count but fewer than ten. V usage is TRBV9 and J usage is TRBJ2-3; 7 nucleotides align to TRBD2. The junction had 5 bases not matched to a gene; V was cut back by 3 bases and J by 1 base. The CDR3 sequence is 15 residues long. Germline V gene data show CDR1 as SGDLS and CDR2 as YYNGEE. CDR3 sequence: CASSARLARTDTQYF. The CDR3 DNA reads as TGTGCCAGCAGCGCAAGACTAGCCCGCACAGATACGCAGTATTTT.

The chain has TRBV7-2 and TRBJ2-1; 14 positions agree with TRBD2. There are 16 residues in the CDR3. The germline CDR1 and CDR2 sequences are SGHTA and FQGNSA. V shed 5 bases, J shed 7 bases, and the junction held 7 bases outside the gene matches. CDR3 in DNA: TGTGCCAGCAGCCTATGGGGACTAGCGGGAGTGAATGAGCAGTTCTTC. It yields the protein CASSLWGLAGVNEQFF. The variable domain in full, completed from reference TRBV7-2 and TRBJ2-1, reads GAGVSQSPSNKVTEKGKDVELRCDPISGHTALYWYRQSLGQGLEFLIYFQGNSAPDKSGLPSDRFSAERTGGSVSTLTIQRTQQEDSAVYLCASSLWGLAGVNEQFFGPGTRLTVL.

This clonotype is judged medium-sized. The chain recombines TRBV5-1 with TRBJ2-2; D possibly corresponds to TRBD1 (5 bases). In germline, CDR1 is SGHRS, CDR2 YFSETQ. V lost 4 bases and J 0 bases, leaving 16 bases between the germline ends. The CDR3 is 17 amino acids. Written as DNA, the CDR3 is TGCGCCAGCAGCAAGGGGCACAGAGATCCGAACACCGGGGAGCTGTTTTTT. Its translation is CASSKGHRDPNTGELFF.

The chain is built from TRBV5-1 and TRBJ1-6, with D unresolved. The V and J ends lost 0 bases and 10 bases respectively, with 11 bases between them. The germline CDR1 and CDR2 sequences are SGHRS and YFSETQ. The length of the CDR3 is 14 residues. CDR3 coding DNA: TGCGCCAGCAGCTTGGCCGGCAGAGGCTCACCCCTCCACTTT. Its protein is CASSLAGRGSPLHF. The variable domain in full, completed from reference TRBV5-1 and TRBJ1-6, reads KAGVTQTPRYLIKTRGQQVTLSCSPISGHRSVSWYQQTPGQGLQFLFEYFSETQRNKGNFPGRFSGRQFSNSRSEMNVSTLELGDSALYLCASSLAGRGSPLHFGNGTRLTVT.

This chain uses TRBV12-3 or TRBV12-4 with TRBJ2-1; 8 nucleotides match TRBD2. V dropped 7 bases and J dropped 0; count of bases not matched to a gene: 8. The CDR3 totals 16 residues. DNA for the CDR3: TGTGCCAGCACCTCCCTTAGCGGGATCTCCTACAATGAGCAGTTCTTC. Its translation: CASTSLSGISYNEQFF.

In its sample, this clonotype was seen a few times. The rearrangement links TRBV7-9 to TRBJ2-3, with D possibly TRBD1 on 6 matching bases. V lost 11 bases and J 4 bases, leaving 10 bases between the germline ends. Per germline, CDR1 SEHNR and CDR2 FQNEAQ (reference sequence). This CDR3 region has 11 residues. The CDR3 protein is CAGQWADTQYF. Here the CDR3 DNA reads TGTGCCGGACAGTGGGCAGATACGCAGTATTTT.